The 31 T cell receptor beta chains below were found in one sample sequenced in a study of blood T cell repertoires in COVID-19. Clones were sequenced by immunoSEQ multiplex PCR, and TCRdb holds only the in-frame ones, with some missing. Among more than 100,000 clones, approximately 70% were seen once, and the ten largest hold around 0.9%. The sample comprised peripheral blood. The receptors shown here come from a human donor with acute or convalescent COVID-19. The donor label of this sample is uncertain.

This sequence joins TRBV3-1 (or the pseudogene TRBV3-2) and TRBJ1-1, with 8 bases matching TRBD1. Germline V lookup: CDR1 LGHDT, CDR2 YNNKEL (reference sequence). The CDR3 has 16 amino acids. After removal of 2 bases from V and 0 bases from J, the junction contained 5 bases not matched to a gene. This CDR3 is CASSQLGQGLNTEAFF. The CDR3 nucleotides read TGTGCCAGCAGCCAACTCGGACAGGGCTTGAACACTGAAGCTTTCTTT.

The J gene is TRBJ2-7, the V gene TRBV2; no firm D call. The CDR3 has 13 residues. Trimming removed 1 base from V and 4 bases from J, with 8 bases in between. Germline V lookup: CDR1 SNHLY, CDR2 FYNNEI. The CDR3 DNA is TGTGCCAGCAGTGAAGGGCTTCAATACGAGCAGTACGTC. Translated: CASSEGLQYEQYV.

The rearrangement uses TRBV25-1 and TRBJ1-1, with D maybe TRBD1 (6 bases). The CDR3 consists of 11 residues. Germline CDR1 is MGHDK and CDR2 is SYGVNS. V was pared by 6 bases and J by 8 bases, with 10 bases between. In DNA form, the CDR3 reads TGTGCCAGCAGCTCCGGGACAGAAGCTTTCTTT. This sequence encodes CASSSGTEAFF.

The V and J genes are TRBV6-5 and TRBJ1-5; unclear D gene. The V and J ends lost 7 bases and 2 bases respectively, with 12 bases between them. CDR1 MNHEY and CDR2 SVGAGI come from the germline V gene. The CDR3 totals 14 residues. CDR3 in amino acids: CASIRGNGNQPQHF. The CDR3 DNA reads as TGTGCCAGCATACGGGGAAATGGCAATCAGCCCCAGCATTTT.

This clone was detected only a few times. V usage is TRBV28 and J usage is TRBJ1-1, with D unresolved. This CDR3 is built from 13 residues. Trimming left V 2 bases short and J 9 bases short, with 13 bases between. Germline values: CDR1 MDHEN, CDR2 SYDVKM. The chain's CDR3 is CASSLATRLKAFF. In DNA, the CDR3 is TGTGCCAGCAGTTTAGCCACTCGGTTGAAAGCTTTCTTT.

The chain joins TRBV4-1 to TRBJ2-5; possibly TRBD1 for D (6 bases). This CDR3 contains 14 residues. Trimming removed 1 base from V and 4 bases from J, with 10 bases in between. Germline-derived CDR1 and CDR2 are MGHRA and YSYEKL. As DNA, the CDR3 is TGCGCCAGCAGCCAAGTTCTGGGGGCAGAGACCCAGTACTTC. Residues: CASSQVLGAETQYF.

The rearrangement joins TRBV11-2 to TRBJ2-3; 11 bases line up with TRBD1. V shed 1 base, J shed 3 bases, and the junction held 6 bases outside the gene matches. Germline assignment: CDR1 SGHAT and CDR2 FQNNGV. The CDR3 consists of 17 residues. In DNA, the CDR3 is TGTGCCAGCAGCTTAGTTGGACAGGGGGCCAGAACAGATACGCAGTATTTT. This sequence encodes CASSLVGQGARTDTQYF. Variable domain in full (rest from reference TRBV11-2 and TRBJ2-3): EAGVAQSPRYKIIEKRQSVAFWCNPISGHATLYWYQQILGQGPKLLIQFQNNGVVDDSQLPKDRFSAERLKGVDSTLKIQPAKLEDSAVYLCASSLVGQGARTDTQYFGPGTRLTVL.

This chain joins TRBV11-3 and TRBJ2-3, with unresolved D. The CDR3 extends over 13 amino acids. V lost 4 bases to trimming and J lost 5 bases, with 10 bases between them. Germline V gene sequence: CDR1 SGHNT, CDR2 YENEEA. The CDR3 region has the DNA TGTGCCAGCAGCTCAAGAAGAGGAGATACGCAGTATTTT. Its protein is CASSSRRGDTQYF. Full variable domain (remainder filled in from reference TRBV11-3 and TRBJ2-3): EAGVVQSPRYKIIEKKQPVAFWCNPISGHNTLYWYLQNLGQGPELLIRYENEEAVDDSQLPKDRFSAERLKGVDSTLKIQPAELGDSAVYLCASSSRRGDTQYFGPGTRLTVL.

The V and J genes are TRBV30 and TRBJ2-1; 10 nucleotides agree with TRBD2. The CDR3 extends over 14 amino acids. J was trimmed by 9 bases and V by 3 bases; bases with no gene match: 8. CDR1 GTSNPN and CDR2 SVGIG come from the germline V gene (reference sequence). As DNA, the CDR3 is TGTGCCTGGAGAATAGCGGGGGGCGGCGGTGAGCAGTTCTTC. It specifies CAWRIAGGGGEQFF.

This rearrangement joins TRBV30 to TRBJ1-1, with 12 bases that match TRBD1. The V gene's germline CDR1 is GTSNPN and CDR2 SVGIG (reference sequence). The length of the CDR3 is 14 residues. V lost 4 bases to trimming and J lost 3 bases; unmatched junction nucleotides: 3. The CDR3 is CAWTGDRGHTEAFF. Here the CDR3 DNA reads TGTGCCTGGACGGGGGACAGGGGGCACACTGAAGCTTTCTTT.

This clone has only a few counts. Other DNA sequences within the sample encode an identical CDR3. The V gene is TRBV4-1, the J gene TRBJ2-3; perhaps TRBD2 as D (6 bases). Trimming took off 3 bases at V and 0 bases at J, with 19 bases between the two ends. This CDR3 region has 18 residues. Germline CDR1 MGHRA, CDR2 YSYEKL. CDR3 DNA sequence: TGCGCCAGCAGCCATGGAGGTATGCTAGCGCCAAGCACAGATACGCAGTATTTT. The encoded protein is CASSHGGMLAPSTDTQYF.

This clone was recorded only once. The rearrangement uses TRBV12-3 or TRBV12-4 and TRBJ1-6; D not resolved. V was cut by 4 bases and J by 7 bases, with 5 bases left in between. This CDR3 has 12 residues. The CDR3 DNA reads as TGTGCCAGCAGTTACAGCAATTCACCCCTCCACTTT. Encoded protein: CASSYSNSPLHF.

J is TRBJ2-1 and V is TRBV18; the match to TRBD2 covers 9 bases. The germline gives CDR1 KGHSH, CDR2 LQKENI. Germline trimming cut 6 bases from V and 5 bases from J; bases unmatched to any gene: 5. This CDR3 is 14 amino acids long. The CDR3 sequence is CASSLAGLHNEQFF. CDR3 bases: TGTGCCAGCTCCCTAGCGGGGTTACACAATGAGCAGTTCTTC.

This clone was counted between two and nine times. CDR3 sequence (DNA): TGTGCCAGCAGGACAGGGACAATGAACACTGAAGCTTTCTTT. Residues: CASRTGTMNTEAFF. The gene calls are TRBV2 and TRBJ1-1, with 7 nucleotides matching TRBD1. This CDR3 is 14 amino acids long. V lost 6 bases to trimming and J lost 0 bases; unmatched junction nucleotides: 4. From germline, CDR1 is SNHLY and CDR2 FYNNEI. Based on the CDR3 plus reference TRBV2 and TRBJ1-1, the full variable domain is EPEVTQTPSHQVTQMGQEVILRCVPISNHLYFYWYRQILGQKVEFLVSFYNNEISEKSEIFDDQFSVERPDGSNFTLKIRSTKLEDSAMYFCASRTGTMNTEAFFGQGTRLTVV.

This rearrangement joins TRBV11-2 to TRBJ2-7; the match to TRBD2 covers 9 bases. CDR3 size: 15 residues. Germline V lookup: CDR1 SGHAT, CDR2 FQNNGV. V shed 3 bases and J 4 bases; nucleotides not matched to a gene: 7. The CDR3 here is CASSFAGGPSYEQYV. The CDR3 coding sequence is TGTGCCAGCAGCTTTGCGGGGGGGCCGTCTTACGAGCAGTACGTC.

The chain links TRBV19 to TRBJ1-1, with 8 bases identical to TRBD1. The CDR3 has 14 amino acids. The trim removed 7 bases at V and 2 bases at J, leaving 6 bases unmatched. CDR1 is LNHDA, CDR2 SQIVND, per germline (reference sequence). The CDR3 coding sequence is TGTGCCAGTAAATACGACAGGGGAAACACTGAAGCTTTCTTT. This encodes CASKYDRGNTEAFF.

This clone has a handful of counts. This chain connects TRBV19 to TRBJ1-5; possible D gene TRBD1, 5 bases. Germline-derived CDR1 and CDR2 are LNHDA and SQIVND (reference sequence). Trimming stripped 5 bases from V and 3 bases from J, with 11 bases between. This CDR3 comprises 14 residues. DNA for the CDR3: TGTGCCAGTAGTCAAGACAGCTACAATCAGCCCCAGCATTTT. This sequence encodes CASSQDSYNQPQHF.

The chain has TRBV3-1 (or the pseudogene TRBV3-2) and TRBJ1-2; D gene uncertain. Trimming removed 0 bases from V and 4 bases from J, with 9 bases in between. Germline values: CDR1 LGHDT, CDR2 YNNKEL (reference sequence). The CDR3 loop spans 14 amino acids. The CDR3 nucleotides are TGTGCCAGCAGCCAAGACAGGCGCCCCTATGGCTACACCTTC. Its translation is CASSQDRRPYGYTF.

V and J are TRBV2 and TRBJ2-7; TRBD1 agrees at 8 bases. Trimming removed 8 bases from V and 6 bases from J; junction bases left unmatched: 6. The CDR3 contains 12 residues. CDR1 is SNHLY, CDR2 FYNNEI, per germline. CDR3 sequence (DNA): TGTGCCAGCGGTCAGGGGGCTCTCGAGCAGTACGTC. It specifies CASGQGALEQYV.

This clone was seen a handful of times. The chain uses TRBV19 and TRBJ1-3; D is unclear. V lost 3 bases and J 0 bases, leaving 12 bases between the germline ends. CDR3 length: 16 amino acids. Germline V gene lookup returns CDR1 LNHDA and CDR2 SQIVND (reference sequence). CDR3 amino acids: CASSIVPGASGNTIYF. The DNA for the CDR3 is TGTGCCAGTAGTATTGTTCCCGGTGCCTCTGGAAACACCATATATTTT.

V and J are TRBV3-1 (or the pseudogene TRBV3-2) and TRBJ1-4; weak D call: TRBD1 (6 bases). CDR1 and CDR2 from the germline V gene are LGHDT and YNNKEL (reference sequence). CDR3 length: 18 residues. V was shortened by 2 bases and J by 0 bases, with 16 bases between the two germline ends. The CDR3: CASSQWTAAKATNEKLFF. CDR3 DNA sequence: TGTGCCAGCAGCCAATGGACAGCGGCCAAGGCAACTAATGAAAAACTGTTTTTT.

The CDR3 is CASSLRQGTYEQYF. The CDR3 bases are TGTGCCAGCAGTTTACGACAGGGGACCTACGAGCAGTACTTC. This chain links TRBV28 with TRBJ2-7; 8 bases map to TRBD1. This CDR3 is built from 14 residues. The V gene end was trimmed by 2 bases and the J gene end by 2 bases; junction bases not matched to a gene: 2. The germline CDR1 and CDR2 sequences are MDHEN and SYDVKM.

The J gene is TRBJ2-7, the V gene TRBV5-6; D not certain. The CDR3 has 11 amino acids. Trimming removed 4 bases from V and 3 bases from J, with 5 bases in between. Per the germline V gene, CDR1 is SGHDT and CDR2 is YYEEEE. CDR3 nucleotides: TGTGCCAGCAGCACACACTACGAGCAGTACGTC. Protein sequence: CASSTHYEQYV.

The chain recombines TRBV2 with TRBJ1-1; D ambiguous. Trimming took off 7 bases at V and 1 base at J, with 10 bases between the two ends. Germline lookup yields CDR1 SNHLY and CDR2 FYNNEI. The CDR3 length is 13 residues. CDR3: CASKSEANTEAFF. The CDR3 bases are TGTGCCAGCAAATCTGAGGCGAACACTGAAGCTTTCTTT.

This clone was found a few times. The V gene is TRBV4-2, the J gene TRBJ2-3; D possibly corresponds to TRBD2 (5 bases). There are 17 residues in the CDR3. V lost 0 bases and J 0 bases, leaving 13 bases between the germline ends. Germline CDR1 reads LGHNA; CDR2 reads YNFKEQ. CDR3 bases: TGTGCCAGCAGCCAAGAAATAAGCGGAGCGAGCACAGATACGCAGTATTTT. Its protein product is CASSQEISGASTDTQYF.

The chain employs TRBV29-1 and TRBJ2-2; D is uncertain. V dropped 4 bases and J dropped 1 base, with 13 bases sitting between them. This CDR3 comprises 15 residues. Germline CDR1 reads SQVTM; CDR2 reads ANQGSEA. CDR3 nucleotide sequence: TGCAGCGTTGGAGGTTTCACGAAGAACACCGGGGAGCTGTTTTTT. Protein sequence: CSVGGFTKNTGELFF.

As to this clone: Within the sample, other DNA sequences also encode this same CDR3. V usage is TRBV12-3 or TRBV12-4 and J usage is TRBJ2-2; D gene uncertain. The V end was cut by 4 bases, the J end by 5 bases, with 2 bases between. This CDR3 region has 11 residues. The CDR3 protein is CASSSTGELFF. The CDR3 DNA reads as TGTGCCAGCAGTTCGACCGGGGAGCTGTTTTTT.

DNA for the CDR3: TGTGCCAGTAACCCGGGACAGGTGAACACCGGGGAGCTGTTTTTT. It is translated as CASNPGQVNTGELFF. The rearrangement links TRBV19 to TRBJ2-2; 8 nucleotides match TRBD1. The CDR3 sequence is 15 residues long. The germline CDR1 and CDR2 sequences are LNHDA and SQIVND (reference sequence). With 7 bases clipped from V and 1 base from J, the junction kept 5 bases outside the gene matches.

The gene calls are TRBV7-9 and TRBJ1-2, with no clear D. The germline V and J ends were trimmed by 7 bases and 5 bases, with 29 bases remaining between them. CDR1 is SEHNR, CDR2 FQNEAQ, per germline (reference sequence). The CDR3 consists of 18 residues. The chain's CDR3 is CASTQTIRGGGYRYGYTF. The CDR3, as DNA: TGTGCCAGCACCCAAACAATTCGGGGTGGCGGGTATCGGTATGGCTACACCTTC. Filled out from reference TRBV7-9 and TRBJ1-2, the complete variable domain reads DTGVSQNPRHKITKRGQNVTFRCDPISEHNRLYWYRQTLGQGPEFLTYFQNEAQLEKSRLLSDRFSAERPKGSFSTLEIQRTEQGDSAMYLCASTQTIRGGGYRYGYTFGSGTRLTVV.

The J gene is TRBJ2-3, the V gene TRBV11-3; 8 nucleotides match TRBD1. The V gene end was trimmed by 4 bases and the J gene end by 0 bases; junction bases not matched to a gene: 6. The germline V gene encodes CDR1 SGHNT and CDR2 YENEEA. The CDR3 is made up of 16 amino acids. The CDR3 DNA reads TGTGCCAGCAGCTCCCGGACAGGGCGAAGCACAGATACGCAGTATTTT. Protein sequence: CASSSRTGRSTDTQYF.

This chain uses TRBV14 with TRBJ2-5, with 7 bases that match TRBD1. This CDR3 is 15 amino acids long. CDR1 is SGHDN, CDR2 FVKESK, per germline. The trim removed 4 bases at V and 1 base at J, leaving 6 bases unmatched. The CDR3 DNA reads TGTGCCAGCAGCCTGACCTCAGGGGGCCAAGAGACCCAGTACTTC. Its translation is CASSLTSGGQETQYF.